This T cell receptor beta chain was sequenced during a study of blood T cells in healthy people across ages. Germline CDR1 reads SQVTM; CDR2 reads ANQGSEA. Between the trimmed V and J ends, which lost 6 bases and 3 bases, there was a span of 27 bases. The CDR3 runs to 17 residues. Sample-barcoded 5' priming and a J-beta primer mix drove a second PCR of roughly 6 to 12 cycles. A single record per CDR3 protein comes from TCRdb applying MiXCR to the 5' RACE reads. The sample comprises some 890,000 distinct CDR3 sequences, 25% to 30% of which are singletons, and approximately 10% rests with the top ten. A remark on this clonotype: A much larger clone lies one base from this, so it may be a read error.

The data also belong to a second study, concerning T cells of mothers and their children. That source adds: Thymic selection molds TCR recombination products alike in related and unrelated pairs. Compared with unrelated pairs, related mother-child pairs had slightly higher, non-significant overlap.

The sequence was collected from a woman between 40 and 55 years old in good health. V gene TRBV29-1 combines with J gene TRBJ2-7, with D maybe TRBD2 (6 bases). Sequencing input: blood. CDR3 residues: CSVKIGTAGPQGYEQYF. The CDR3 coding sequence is TGCAGCGTAAAAATAGGGACCGCGGGGCCCCAGGGCTACGAGCAGTACTTC.